These 27 T cell receptor beta chains came from one sample sequenced in a study of lymphopenia after photon versus proton radiotherapy. TCRdb's table, derived via immunoSEQ multiplex PCR, lists solely in-frame clones and lacks some. The data contain about 160,000 clones, 88% of them singletons. Material: peripheral blood, obtained from a patient treated with photon-based radiotherapy. The receptor set was obtained from a man aged 50-59 years with gastric cancer.

V usage is TRBV7-9 and J usage is TRBJ2-7, with D possibly TRBD2 on 6 matching bases. Trimming stripped 5 bases from V and 5 bases from J, with 19 bases between. The CDR3 extends over 15 amino acids. The V gene's germline CDR1 is SEHNR and CDR2 FQNEAQ (reference sequence). CDR3 amino acids: CASSDWSSGLHEQYF. In DNA, the CDR3 is TGTGCCAGCAGCGACTGGAGTAGCGGCCTTCACGAGCAGTACTTC.

The chain employs TRBV28 and TRBJ2-3; 11 nucleotides agree with TRBD2. The ends lost 2 bases at V and 1 base at J; junction bases unmatched: 20. This CDR3 is 22 amino acids long. Germline CDR1 and CDR2: MDHEN and SYDVKM. Written as DNA, the CDR3 is TGTGCCAGCAGTTTAGACCCTATCCTGTCTAGCGGGAGGAGTTCGGGCACAGATACGCAGTATTTT. This codes for CASSLDPILSSGRSSGTDTQYF.

This clone was counted a single time. The chain is built from TRBV7-2 and TRBJ2-7; D could derive from TRBD1 or TRBD2 (5 bases each). The CDR3 totals 14 residues. Germline assignment: CDR1 SGHTA and CDR2 FQGNSA. Trimming cost V 0 bases and J 1 base, with 7 bases left between them. The CDR3 nucleotides are TGTGCCAGCAGCTTAGCCTGGGGGTCCTACGAGCAGTACTTC. Protein product: CASSLAWGSYEQYF.

The genes are TRBV4-3 and TRBJ1-1, with TRBD1 as a possible D gene (6 bases). Germline V gene sequence: CDR1 LGHNA, CDR2 YSLEER. The CDR3 loop spans 16 amino acids. With 1 base removed from V and 0 bases from J, the gap between germline ends came to 12 bases. CDR3 residues: CASSQARGTMNTEAFF. The CDR3 DNA is TGCGCCAGCAGCCAAGCGAGGGGGACCATGAACACTGAAGCTTTCTTT.

The chain employs TRBV2 and TRBJ1-1; TRBD1 is a possible D gene (5 bases). Germline values: CDR1 SNHLY, CDR2 FYNNEI. This CDR3 has 14 amino acids. V was shortened by 5 bases and J by 5 bases, with 15 bases between the two germline ends. The CDR3 here is CASSFYMGGTEAFF. CDR3 in DNA: TGTGCCAGCAGTTTCTACATGGGGGGGACTGAAGCTTTCTTT.

V gene TRBV5-8 combines with J gene TRBJ1-4, with TRBD1 matching 8 bases. Germline V gene data show CDR1 as SGHTS and CDR2 as YDEGEE. CDR3 size: 15 residues. The J segment lost 4 bases and the V segment lost 2 bases, leaving 4 bases of the junction unmatched. The DNA of the CDR3 is TGTGCCAGCAGCTTAGGGGACAGGATTAATGAAAAACTGTTTTTT. It yields the protein CASSLGDRINEKLFF.

The rearrangement joins TRBV28 to TRBJ2-7; D is uncertain. CDR1 MDHEN and CDR2 SYDVKM come from the germline V gene. This CDR3 comprises 12 residues. Trimming stripped 3 bases from V and 4 bases from J, with 7 bases between. The CDR3 sequence is CASSFKPYEQYF. CDR3 bases: TGTGCCAGCAGTTTTAAGCCATACGAGCAGTACTTC. Drawing the rest from reference TRBV28 and TRBJ2-7, the complete variable domain is DVKVTQSSRYLVKRTGEKVFLECVQDMDHENMFWYRQDPGLGLRLIYFSYDVKMKEKGDIPEGYSVSREKKERFSLILESASTNQTSMYLCASSFKPYEQYFGPGTRLTVT.

The chain has TRBV29-1 and TRBJ1-1; possible D gene TRBD1, 5 bases. Germline assignment: CDR1 SQVTM and CDR2 ANQGSEA. The V end lost 3 bases, the J end lost 8 bases, and 13 bases lay between the germline ends. The CDR3 has 12 amino acids. The CDR3 DNA reads TGCAGCGTTGACAGGGCCTCCTTGGAAGCTTTCTTT. The encoded protein is CSVDRASLEAFF.

The rearrangement links TRBV6-5 to TRBJ1-1, with 9 bases matching TRBD1. Germline assignment: CDR1 MNHEY and CDR2 SVGAGI. The CDR3 contains 14 residues. With 7 bases clipped from V and 4 bases from J, the junction kept 7 bases outside the gene matches. CDR3 loop: CASNPTGGGTEAFF. The CDR3 nucleotides read TGTGCCAGCAACCCAACAGGGGGCGGCACTGAAGCTTTCTTT.

CDR3 amino acids: CASSDSTDTQYF. The CDR3 DNA follows: TGCGCCAGCAGCGATAGCACAGATACGCAGTATTTT. The J gene is TRBJ2-3, the V gene TRBV5-1; D is uncertain. Per the germline V gene, CDR1 is SGHRS and CDR2 is YFSETQ. This CDR3 is 12 amino acids long. V lost 4 bases and J 0 bases, leaving 3 bases between the germline ends.

The chain uses TRBV7-3 and TRBJ1-1; 10 nucleotides match TRBD1. V shed 2 bases and J 6 bases; nucleotides not matched to a gene: 0. This CDR3 spans 13 amino acids. The germline CDR1 and CDR2 sequences are SGHTA and FQGTGA. The DNA of the CDR3 is TGTGCCAGCAGCTTAGGACAGGGGGCTGAAGCTTTCTTT. Translating gives CASSLGQGAEAFF.

The V and J genes are TRBV6-5 and TRBJ2-1; D possibly corresponds to TRBD2 (6 bases). Germline CDR1 MNHEY, CDR2 SVGAGI. This CDR3 spans 14 amino acids. Trimming removed 5 bases at V and 7 bases at J, with 15 bases between. This chain's CDR3 is CASSRGASANEQFF. CDR3 bases: TGTGCCAGCAGTCGCGGGGCTAGCGCAAATGAGCAGTTCTTC.

V is TRBV11-2 and J is TRBJ1-2; the D gene is possibly TRBD1 (5 bases). The CDR3 contains 15 residues. V lost 4 bases and J 2 bases, leaving 14 bases between the germline ends. The germline gives CDR1 SGHAT, CDR2 FQNNGV. The CDR3 spells CASSSWGSSNYGYTF. The DNA of the CDR3 is TGTGCCAGCAGCTCCTGGGGCAGCTCCAACTATGGCTACACCTTC.

J is TRBJ1-1 and V is TRBV29-1; no firm D call. The CDR3 spans 10 residues. Germline V gene data show CDR1 as SQVTM and CDR2 as ANQGSEA. The V end was cut by 4 bases, the J end by 11 bases, with 11 bases between. CDR3 region: CSVGGYGAFF. CDR3 bases: TGCAGCGTTGGCGGCTACGGCGCTTTCTTT.

This clone was counted once. The chain is built from TRBV29-1 and TRBJ1-1; 7 positions agree with TRBD1. With V trimmed by 7 bases and J by 3 bases, 8 bases remained unmatched. Germline V gives CDR1 SQVTM, CDR2 ANQGSEA. This CDR3 is built from 13 residues. The CDR3 sequence: CSGRQGEYTEAFF. The CDR3 bases are TGCAGCGGAAGACAGGGTGAATACACTGAAGCTTTCTTT.

This chain connects TRBV7-8 to TRBJ1-5, with D uncertain. V lost 5 bases and J lost 6, with 14 bases in between. The CDR3 covers 14 residues. Germline V gene lookup returns CDR1 SGHVS and CDR2 FQNEAQ. CDR3 sequence (DNA): TGTGCCAGCAGCCGGATCGAGGGCTCTCAGCCCCAGCATTTT. It is translated as CASSRIEGSQPQHF.

This chain connects TRBV27 to TRBJ1-1; TRBD1 might be the D (6 bases). The CDR3 sequence is 17 residues long. Germline CDR1 and CDR2: MNHEY and SMNVEV (reference sequence). Deletions cut 2 bases from V and 5 bases from J, with 21 bases between. The CDR3 spells CASSLKGRGGGWTEAFF. The CDR3, as DNA: TGTGCCAGCAGTTTAAAGGGGAGGGGGGGCGGTTGGACTGAAGCTTTCTTT.

The rearrangement links TRBV4-2 to TRBJ2-4; weak D call: TRBD2 (6 bases). The CDR3 length is 17 residues. In germline, CDR1 is LGHNA, CDR2 YNFKEQ. Trimming removed 2 bases at V and 1 base at J, with 15 bases between. This chain's CDR3 is CASSQSSGTAAKNIQYF. In nucleotides, the CDR3 is TGTGCCAGCAGCCAATCTTCCGGGACTGCCGCCAAAAACATTCAGTACTTC.

The chain links TRBV2 to TRBJ2-7; D remains ambiguous. CDR3 length equals 14 residues. The germline V gene encodes CDR1 SNHLY and CDR2 FYNNEI. Trimming removed 2 bases from V and 4 bases from J, with 12 bases in between. The CDR3 loop reads CASSELGDRYEQYF. DNA of the CDR3: TGTGCCAGCAGTGAACTTGGCGACCGTTACGAGCAGTACTTC.

Concerning this clone itself: Other nucleotide sequences in the sample specify the same CDR3. The chain uses TRBV28 and TRBJ1-1; D gene ambiguous. V was shortened by 1 base and J by 0 bases, with 6 bases between the two germline ends. Germline loops: CDR1 MDHEN, CDR2 SYDVKM. The CDR3 has 14 residues. The CDR3: CASSLLTVNTEAFF. CDR3 nucleotide sequence: TGTGCCAGCAGTTTATTGACCGTGAACACTGAAGCTTTCTTT.

The chain has TRBV28 and TRBJ1-5; TRBD1 agrees at 10 bases. V lost 5 bases to trimming and J lost 4 bases; unmatched junction nucleotides: 8. Germline values: CDR1 MDHEN, CDR2 SYDVKM. This CDR3 spans 16 amino acids. The CDR3 here is CASSIYGTGDNQPQHF. The CDR3 nucleotides are TGTGCCAGCAGTATTTACGGGACAGGGGATAATCAGCCCCAGCATTTT.

The chain uses TRBV25-1 and TRBJ2-3; 8 nucleotides align to TRBD1. The CDR3 runs 13 residues. The V and J ends lost 7 bases and 6 bases, in that order; junction bases with no gene match: 6. Germline lookup yields CDR1 MGHDK and CDR2 SYGVNS. The CDR3 region is CASTRTGMDTQYF. CDR3 nucleotides: TGTGCCAGCACCAGGACAGGGATGGATACGCAGTATTTT. The full variable domain, completed using reference TRBV25-1 and TRBJ2-3, is EADIYQTPRYLVIGTGKKITLECSQTMGHDKMYWYQQDPGMELHLIHYSYGVNSTEKGDLSSESTVSRIRTEHFPLTLESARPSHTSQYLCASTRTGMDTQYFGPGTRLTVL.

This rearrangement joins TRBV6-5 to TRBJ2-7; 9 bases map to TRBD1. The CDR3 is 14 amino acids. The J segment lost 2 bases and the V segment lost 5 bases, leaving 4 bases of the junction unmatched. CDR1 is MNHEY, CDR2 SVGAGI, per germline. The CDR3 spells CASSRQGGPYEQYF. CDR3 nucleotides: TGTGCCAGCAGTCGACAGGGGGGGCCCTACGAGCAGTACTTC.

The chain uses TRBV4-2 and TRBJ1-1; D is undetermined. V lost 0 bases and J 2 bases, leaving 13 bases between the germline ends. The CDR3 is 16 amino acids. Germline CDR1 and CDR2: LGHNA and YNFKEQ. The CDR3: CASSQDRLGYNTEAFF. The CDR3 DNA follows: TGTGCCAGCAGCCAAGATCGGCTGGGTTACAACACTGAAGCTTTCTTT.

The chain links TRBV28 to TRBJ1-5; TRBD1 matches at 7 bases. Losses at the gene ends were 6 bases for V and 4 bases for J; bases not matched to a gene: 9. CDR1 is MDHEN and CDR2 is SYDVKM in the germline V gene. The CDR3 covers 15 residues. In DNA form, the CDR3 reads TGTGCCAGCAGGGGTTCGGGACAGCCTAATCAGCCCCAGCATTTT. Encoded protein: CASRGSGQPNQPQHF.

This chain connects TRBV18 to TRBJ1-1; the D gene is possibly TRBD1 (6 bases). Germline V gene lookup returns CDR1 KGHSH and CDR2 LQKENI. Trimming pared 3 bases from V and 0 bases from J, leaving 11 bases between. CDR3 length: 15 amino acids. For the CDR3, the DNA is TGTGCCAGCTCACCCCTACAGGGAATGAACACTGAAGCTTTCTTT. Translated: CASSPLQGMNTEAFF.

The CDR3 loop is CASSGQGAATGELFF. In nucleotides, the CDR3 is TGCGCCAGCTCCGGACAGGGGGCTGCCACCGGGGAGCTGTTTTTT. The V gene is TRBV10-2, the J gene TRBJ2-2; 11 nucleotides agree with TRBD1. The germline gives CDR1 WSHSY, CDR2 SAAADI. J gave up 4 bases and V 8 bases, and 6 bases lay outside the gene matches. The CDR3 has 15 amino acids.